This is a list of T cell receptor beta chains from one sample in a study of human T cells and chemical hapten exposure. TCRdb re-analysed the RACE reads in MiXCR, keeping a single row per CDR3 protein. The sample records roughly 82,000 distinct CDR3 sequences, about 11% being singletons. Source: whole blood, taken in connection with sensitization to the hapten diphenylcyclopropenone (DPC). Receptors originate from a woman in her fifties or sixties with alopecia areata. Some clones in this sample may be carry-over from other donors' samples. The CDR3 runs from the conserved cysteine through the conserved F or W. Clone size is not always given. Where it is, it says once, few, many or a class for expanded clones.

v_call,clone_size,cdr3_aa
TRBV12-3/TRBV12-4,many,CASRLGGGEYNEQFF
TRBV2,few,CASSDETQYF
TRBV6-6,few,CASSYRGLAGTEQYF
TRBV11-2,many,CASSLDRGGHNEQFF
TRBV7-3,few,CASSRGPHTGELFF
TRBV3-1,many,CASSRGTGGLPANTEAFF
TRBV12-5,few,CASGIVGVGMETQYF
TRBV15,NA,CATSRAPGTNSPLHF
TRBV29-1,NA,CSVPASSGSYEQYF
TRBV4-2,many,CASSPVSRGEPEAFF
TRBV3-1,NA,CASSQVAGAYNEQFF
TRBV12-3/TRBV12-4,NA,CASSLRAGITDTQYF
TRBV7-9,many,CASSLGTGPELRQFF
TRBV3-1,many,CASSLWAEKNQPQHF
TRBV5-5,NA,CASSPAPATNEKLFF
TRBV20-1,NA,CSAVTSGGAQETQYF
TRBV12-3/TRBV12-4,NA,CASSLGDLSLHF
TRBV3-1,NA,CASSQESSGPDTQYF
TRBV11-2,few,CASSLFSNQETQYF
TRBV5-1,NA,CASSVWGTPTYGYTF